This is a list of T cell receptor beta chains from one sample in a study of T cells after yellow fever vaccination. TCRdb ran MiXCR on the 5' RACE reads and lists one entry per CDR3 protein. The sample has 400,000 or so distinct CDR3 sequences, roughly 12% seen once; the top ten hold more than 15%. The specimen comprised PBMCs, sampled on the day of the first yellow fever vaccination. Receptor source: a man between 18 and 35 years old who received the YFV17D yellow fever vaccine. The CDR3 runs from the conserved cysteine through the conserved F or W. The D gene is left open where the match is weak. Size values are once, few and many counts, or a class for expanded clones, and some rows have none.

abundance	d_gene	v_gene	j_gene	CDR3aa	CDR3nt
-	TRBD2	TRBV4-3	TRBJ2-3	CASSQSRGGYRDTQYF	TGCGCCAGCAGCCAGTCCCGGGGGGGCTATAGGGATACGCAGTATTTT
-	TRBD2	TRBV4-3	TRBJ2-1	CASSRPPAGGNNEQFF	TGCGCCAGCAGCCGCCCCCCAGCGGGGGGGAACAATGAGCAGTTCTTC
few	TRBD2	TRBV11-1	TRBJ2-3	CASSLDFAASGRRADTQYF	TGTGCCAGCAGCTTAGACTTTGCGGCTAGCGGGCGGCGTGCAGATACGCAGTATTTT
many	-	TRBV18	TRBJ2-3	CASSPQQGGAADTQYF	TGTGCCAGCTCACCACAGCAGGGGGGGGCCGCAGATACGCAGTATTTT
many	-	TRBV7-7	TRBJ2-2	CATWTETGELFF	TGTGCCACCTGGACTGAAACCGGGGAGCTGTTTTTT
many	TRBD1	TRBV6-2/TRBV6-3	TRBJ1-5	CASSWTGLQPQHF	TGTGCCAGCAGTTGGACAGGGCTTCAGCCCCAGCATTTT
-	TRBD1	TRBV5-1	TRBJ2-6	CASSLVTGTSSGANVLTF	TGCGCCAGCAGCTTGGTGACAGGGACCAGCTCTGGGGCCAACGTCCTGACTTTC
-	-	TRBV6-2/TRBV6-3	TRBJ1-1	CASSFSQTEAFF	TGTGCCAGCAGTTTCTCACAGACTGAAGCTTTCTTT
-	-	TRBV19	TRBJ2-3	CASSLLPGTTSTDTQYF	TGTGCCAGTAGTCTGTTACCGGGAACTACTAGCACAGATACGCAGTATTTT
many	-	TRBV12-3/TRBV12-4	TRBJ1-2	CASSTRGGYGYTF	TGTGCCAGCAGTACTAGGGGGGGCTATGGCTACACCTTC
few	TRBD1	TRBV19	TRBJ2-7	CASSMGRGRTYEQYF	TGTGCCAGTAGTATGGGCAGGGGGCGAACCTACGAGCAGTACTTC
few	TRBD1	TRBV24-1	TRBJ2-5	CATSDLQDRGHQETQYF	TGTGCCACCAGTGATTTGCAAGACAGGGGGCACCAAGAGACCCAGTACTTC
-	TRBD1	TRBV20-1	TRBJ1-5	CSASRDSGNHNQPQHF	TGCAGTGCTAGCCGGGACAGTGGGAACCACAATCAGCCCCAGCATTTT
many	-	TRBV11-3	TRBJ2-1	CASSLARYNEQFF	TGTGCCAGCAGCTTAGCTAGGTACAATGAGCAGTTCTTC
few	TRBD2	TRBV7-2	TRBJ2-5	CASSQRGTSGAETQYF	TGTGCCAGCAGCCAGAGAGGGACTAGCGGGGCAGAGACCCAGTACTTC
few	-	TRBV4-2	TRBJ1-1	CASSQDLTGTEAFF	TGTGCCAGCAGCCAAGATTTAACGGGCACTGAAGCTTTCTTT
few	-	TRBV29-1	TRBJ1-5	CSVGGVRGSNQPQHF	TGCAGCGTTGGGGGGGTTCGGGGGAGCAATCAGCCCCAGCATTTT
few	-	TRBV2	TRBJ2-3	CATRPDADTQYF	TGTGCCACCAGACCCGACGCGGATACGCAGTATTTT
-	-	TRBV18	TRBJ1-2	CASSPEHGIGLGYTF	TGTGCCAGCTCACCAGAACACGGCATTGGGCTGGGCTACACCTTC
-	-	TRBV2	TRBJ1-2	CASSRTELNYGYTF	TGTGCCAGCAGTAGGACGGAACTTAACTATGGCTACACCTTC
-	TRBD2	TRBV6-1	TRBJ2-1	CASNAGLAGGPSEQFF	TGTGCCAGCAACGCTGGACTAGCGGGGGGGCCGTCCGAGCAGTTCTTC
few	-	TRBV11-2	TRBJ1-5	CASSYDWGGPQHF	TGTGCCAGCAGCTACGACTGGGGGGGGCCCCAGCATTTT
-	-	TRBV7-2	TRBJ2-7	CASNPWYGSYEQYF	TGTGCCAGCAACCCGTGGTACGGGTCCTACGAGCAGTACTTC
many	TRBD1	TRBV5-1	TRBJ2-7	CASSPGQGLAYEQYF	TGCGCCAGCAGCCCGGGACAGGGGCTAGCCTACGAGCAGTACTTC
-	-	TRBV7-2	TRBJ1-2	CASSLVWRVGGGYTF	TGTGCCAGCAGCTTAGTTTGGAGGGTGGGAGGAGGCTACACCTTC
few	TRBD1	TRBV18	TRBJ2-3	CASSPSGGYTDTQYF	TGTGCCAGCTCACCCTCAGGGGGATACACAGATACGCAGTATTTT
few	-	TRBV7-9	TRBJ2-5	CATPRPGRETQYF	TGTGCCACCCCGCGCCCGGGGAGGGAGACCCAGTACTTC
-	TRBD1	TRBV30	TRBJ2-7	CACKGARYEQYF	TGTGCCTGTAAGGGGGCCCGCTACGAGCAGTACTTC
-	TRBD1	TRBV7-2	TRBJ2-1	CASSRGLALRNEQFF	TGTGCCAGCAGCAGGGGGCTAGCCTTAAGGAATGAGCAGTTCTTC
-	-	TRBV27	TRBJ2-5	CASSPGAGWNWETQYF	TGTGCCAGCAGCCCCGGGGCAGGGTGGAATTGGGAGACCCAGTACTTC
few	TRBD1	TRBV30	TRBJ2-1	CALTGTYRGGNEQFF	TGTGCCTTGACAGGGACATACAGAGGAGGCAATGAGCAGTTCTTC
few	-	TRBV7-8	TRBJ1-3	CASSPSANTIYF	TGTGCCAGCAGCCCTTCGGCGAACACCATATATTTT
-	-	TRBV7-9	TRBJ2-3	CASQKQGSGTDTQYF	TGTGCCAGTCAGAAACAGGGATCCGGCACAGATACGCAGTATTTT
few	-	TRBV30	TRBJ2-5	CAWSVGVPQETQYF	TGTGCCTGGAGTGTTGGTGTCCCCCAAGAGACCCAGTACTTC
-	-	TRBV6-1	TRBJ2-5	CASSEISRSYQETQYF	TGTGCCAGCAGTGAAATTTCAAGGAGCTACCAAGAGACCCAGTACTTC
-	TRBD2	TRBV20-1	TRBJ2-2	CSASASGGSTGELFF	TGCAGTGCTAGCGCATCGGGGGGGAGCACCGGGGAGCTGTTTTTT
few	-	TRBV11-2	TRBJ2-3	CASSLVGESDTQYF	TGTGCCAGCAGCTTAGTTGGGGAATCAGATACGCAGTATTTT
few	TRBD1	TRBV4-3	TRBJ2-5	CASSQGTGVVETQYF	TGCGCCAGCAGCCAGGGGACAGGGGTTGTGGAGACCCAGTACTTC
many	-	TRBV7-2	TRBJ2-3	CASSLAAGPRADTQYF	TGTGCCAGCAGCTTAGCCGCGGGGCCAAGGGCAGATACGCAGTATTTT
few	-	TRBV18	TRBJ1-4	CASSPPGFGEKLFF	TGTGCCAGCTCACCACCGGGGTTTGGTGAAAAACTGTTTTTT
few	TRBD2	TRBV5-1	TRBJ2-1	CASSDTTSGAYNEQFF	TGCGCCAGCAGCGATACTACTAGCGGCGCTTACAATGAGCAGTTCTTC
-	TRBD2	TRBV20-1	TRBJ2-1	CSARGSGGALSPYNEQFF	TGCAGTGCTAGAGGGAGCGGGGGGGCATTGAGCCCCTACAATGAGCAGTTCTTC
few	TRBD1	TRBV19	TRBJ1-5	CASRRLIQGAKHQPQHF	TGTGCCAGTAGGCGCCTAATTCAGGGGGCGAAACATCAGCCCCAGCATTTT
many	-	TRBV5-1	TRBJ2-1	CASSFRGNEQFF	TGCGCCAGCAGCTTCCGAGGGAATGAGCAGTTCTTC
-	TRBD2	TRBV11-2	TRBJ2-3	CASSRLAGGEGDTQYF	TGTGCCAGCAGCAGACTAGCGGGGGGGGAGGGAGATACGCAGTATTTT
few	-	TRBV7-8	TRBJ2-7	CASSPRGTDVYEQYF	TGTGCCAGCAGCCCAAGGGGGACTGACGTCTACGAGCAGTACTTC
many	-	TRBV5-1	TRBJ2-7	CASSREPRQGLYF	TGCGCCAGCAGCCGAGAGCCGAGGCAGGGACTGTACTTC
-	-	TRBV4-1	TRBJ2-1	CASSRQQGEQFF	TGCGCCAGCAGCCGGCAACAGGGTGAGCAGTTCTTC
-	-	TRBV6-6	TRBJ1-6	CASSYGSLHF	TGTGCCAGCAGTTATGGCTCCCTCCACTTT
-	-	TRBV7-9	TRBJ1-1	CASSLYSDPNTEAFF	TGTGCCAGCAGCTTATATTCGGACCCAAACACTGAAGCTTTCTTT
-	-	TRBV4-3	TRBJ2-1	CASSQDWDNEQFF	TGCGCCAGCAGCCAAGATTGGGACAATGAGCAGTTCTTC
-	-	TRBV12-3/TRBV12-4	TRBJ2-3	CASSFEYHGPQYF	TGTGCCAGCAGTTTCGAGTATCACGGGCCGCAGTATTTT
few	TRBD2	TRBV10-3	TRBJ2-3	CAISESLAGGSTDTQYF	TGTGCCATCAGTGAGTCGCTAGCGGGGGGCAGCACAGATACGCAGTATTTT
-	-	TRBV3-1	TRBJ2-1	CASSQITAGEQFF	TGTGCCAGCAGCCAAATTACAGCCGGTGAGCAGTTCTTC
few	-	TRBV12-3/TRBV12-4	TRBJ2-1	CASSSYSLYNEQFF	TGTGCCAGCAGTTCGTACAGTTTATACAATGAGCAGTTCTTC
few	-	TRBV5-1	TRBJ2-5	CASSLVAGNYETQYF	TGCGCCAGCAGCTTGGTGGCAGGAAACTACGAGACCCAGTACTTC
few	-	TRBV7-8	TRBJ2-3	CASSFSRVLGGRTDTQYF	TGTGCCAGCAGCTTTTCCCGAGTTCTAGGGGGGCGAACAGATACGCAGTATTTT
many	TRBD1	TRBV25-1	TRBJ2-3	CASSGTGTGITWAQYF	TGTGCCAGCAGTGGGACCGGGACAGGGATAACTTGGGCGCAGTATTTT
many	-	TRBV5-1	TRBJ2-6	CASSIPGTGANVLTF	TGCGCCAGCAGCATCCCAGGGACTGGGGCCAACGTCCTGACTTTC